This paragraph covers one T cell receptor beta chain sequence. Its antigen is unknown. The sample holds no much larger clone one base away, and base qualities are not on file. These data are taken from a study of cytotoxic CD8 clonotypes in ibrutinib-treated CLL (dated by TCRdb to the early 2020s). With regard to the full study: In this cohort, 15 or so patients were treatment-naive and approximately 10 were relapsed/refractory, while roughly 18 had unmutated IGHV. Samples at response were collected after a median of about twelve months of treatment, with a range of roughly 6 to 40 months. On average, each sample yielded around 250,000 productive templates and about 100,000 productive rearrangements. Cryopreserved peripheral blood mononuclear cells were collected at three points: before therapy, at response, and at either sustained remission or disease progression. Partial responses were observed in some 24 patients and complete responses in 2; after a median follow-up of roughly 62 months, remission was maintained in around 14 patients and progression was observed in some 12. Longitudinal samples were obtainable from about 30% of the 86 participants in the trial.

What the work shows at the level of the full study, not this receptor alone: Public clonotypes were found to be uncommon and were observed to contract or remain stable during treatment; the increase in clonality was shown to reflect expansion of private clonotypes at ibrutinib response. At baseline, clonality was higher than in age-matched healthy donors and showed a strong correlation with circulating CD8+ T-cell counts. Lymph node repertoires were not examined, and the timing of sampling was not matched between patients in sustained remission and those whose disease progressed. Clonality rose at ibrutinib response, remained stable during sustained remission, and dropped back toward baseline at progression.

The CDR3 covers 13 residues, taking in both the cysteine and the phenylalanine. The read is trimmed to its CDR3 DNA, 39 bases read in frame from base 1. V is reduced by 8 bases and J by 12 bases, leaving a spacing of 23 bases between them. As encoded in the germline V gene, CDR1 is SQVTM while CDR2 is ANQGSEA. The goal of deep resolution MiSeq sequencing was a depth between 1 in 1 million and 1 in 200,000 T cells, and coverage averaged 10x per clonotype. TCR beta libraries were generated with the immunoSEQ hsTCRB Kit. In the paper's pipeline: The data were analyzed with ImmunoSEQ Analyzer and ImmunoSEQ Data Assistant, and V, D and J gene assignments followed IMGT definitions. Clonality was computed as one minus normalized Shannon entropy of productive rearrangement frequencies, ranging from 0 to 1. Only overrepresented clonotypes making up at least 0.05% of the repertoire of each patient were included in the public clonotype analysis. Some 13 repertoires from age-matched healthy donors, obtained from immuneACCESS, served as clonality controls. TCRdb holds this immuneACCESS table with in-frame rearrangements only. Some clones are missing; in checked studies, unresolved V genes explain under half, and the rest has no known cause. That table is the source of V, J and clone size, and D and trimming were worked out from the DNA. The sample table shows about 86,000 clones, and 86% are seen once. The top ten hold under 7% of the sample.

For TCR beta library preparation, roughly 2.1 micrograms of genomic DNA were isolated from cryopreserved PBMCs. High-throughput TCR beta sequencing was performed on longitudinal blood samples from CLL patients receiving ibrutinib monotherapy. Patients were enrolled in a phase 2 open-label single-center ibrutinib monotherapy trial. Material: PBMCs, obtained before ibrutinib treatment. The chain couples TRBV29-1 to TRBJ2-1; the D gene is perhaps TRBD1, from 6 matching bases. This receptor was identified in a human donor with chronic lymphocytic leukemia. The CDR3 protein is CSYEVGAGFGQFF. The nucleotide sequence reads TGCAGCTATGAGGTGGGGGCCGGGTTTGGGCAGTTCTTC.